The 15 T cell receptor beta chains listed next were all sequenced from one sample in a study of identical twins. A single record per CDR3 protein comes from TCRdb applying MiXCR to the 5' RACE reads. The table has hundreds of thousands of distinct CDR3 sequences, approximately 6% seen once. Sequencing was performed on naive T cells sorted from blood. Source of these receptors: a man between 18 and 29 years old in good health.

There are many counts of this clonotype. The chain recombines TRBV12-3 or TRBV12-4 with TRBJ1-4; D remains unclear. With 0 bases removed from V and 10 bases from J, the gap between germline ends came to 6 bases. This CDR3 contains 12 residues. In DNA form, the CDR3 reads TGTGCCAGCAGTTTAGCGACGGGAAAACTGTTTTTT. This encodes CASSLATGKLFF.

This clonotype was found many times. The chain uses TRBV27 and TRBJ2-4, with 7 bases lining up with TRBD2. The CDR3 totals 15 residues. With 8 bases clipped from V and 3 bases from J, the junction kept 10 bases outside the gene matches. Germline CDR1 is MNHEY and CDR2 is SMNVEV (reference sequence). The CDR3 DNA sequence: TGTGCCAGCTCCTGGGGGGGTCTGGACAAAAACATTCAGTACTTC. This translates into CASSWGGLDKNIQYF.

This clonotype was seen repeatedly, ten times or more. The chain employs TRBV20-1 and TRBJ1-5; TRBD1 matches 7 bases. The V and J ends lost 6 bases and 0 bases, in that order; junction bases with no gene match: 5. CDR3 length: 14 residues. From germline, CDR1 is DFQATT and CDR2 SNEGSKA (reference sequence). In DNA, the CDR3 is TGCAGTGCCAAGGGGGCTTCTAGCAATCAGCCCCAGCATTTT. This codes for CSAKGASSNQPQHF.

The chain employs TRBV12-3 or TRBV12-4 and TRBJ1-1; no reliable D call. The V and J ends lost 2 bases and 4 bases respectively, with 11 bases between them. The CDR3 runs to 14 residues. In DNA form, the CDR3 reads TGTGCCAGCAGTTTATTTCCCCGGTCCACTGAAGCTTTCTTT. Protein sequence: CASSLFPRSTEAFF.

This clonotype showed up many times. The gene calls are TRBV12-3 or TRBV12-4 and TRBJ2-1, with TRBD2 matching 7 bases. Unmatched junction bases numbered 8, after V lost 3 bases and J lost 9 bases. CDR3 length equals 14 residues. CDR3 coding DNA: TGTGCCAGCAGTTTTGCGGCGGGAGTCGCTGAGCAGTTCTTC. It codes for CASSFAAGVAEQFF.

This clonotype was seen at least ten times. The V gene is TRBV12-3 or TRBV12-4, the J gene TRBJ2-5, with D perhaps matching TRBD2 (6 bases). V lost 5 bases to trimming and J lost 7 bases, with 11 bases between them. This CDR3 spans 12 amino acids. The CDR3 loop reads CASSPTSVTQYF. CDR3 sequence (DNA): TGTGCCAGCAGTCCGACTAGTGTGACCCAGTACTTC.

A few counts support this clonotype. The chain is built from TRBV11-1 and TRBJ2-7, with 9 positions matching TRBD2. The V segment lost 1 base and the J segment 4 bases; nucleotides outside the gene matches: 14. The CDR3 spans 18 residues. In germline, CDR1 is SGHAT, CDR2 FQDESV (reference sequence). For the CDR3, the DNA is TGTGCCAGCAGCTTAGGCGGGGCTAGCGGGATCCGGTTGTACGAGCAGTACTTC. Its translation: CASSLGGASGIRLYEQYF.

This clonotype was seen ten or more times. The chain joins TRBV20-1 to TRBJ1-1; D might be TRBD1 (6 bases). Germline-derived CDR1 and CDR2 are DFQATT and SNEGSKA (reference sequence). The V end lost 0 bases, the J end lost 4 bases, and 15 bases lay between the germline ends. This CDR3 region has 15 residues. As DNA, the CDR3 is TGCAGTGCTAGAGATCTACAGGGTGGACGCACTGAAGCTTTCTTT. It specifies CSARDLQGGRTEAFF.

This clonotype showed up many times. The chain couples TRBV12-3 or TRBV12-4 to TRBJ1-4; possible D gene TRBD1, 5 bases. This CDR3 has 14 residues. The V end was cut by 7 bases, the J end by 7 bases, with 16 bases between. The CDR3 sequence: CASNYGTSGEKLFF. The CDR3 DNA is TGTGCCAGCAACTACGGGACCTCCGGTGAAAAACTGTTTTTT.

In this sample, this clonotype turned up many times. The V gene is TRBV10-3, the J gene TRBJ2-7; D unclear. The CDR3 runs to 12 residues. Between the trimmed V and J ends, which lost 0 bases and 3 bases, there was a span of 3 bases. Germline CDR1 and CDR2: ENHRY and SYGVKD. In DNA, the CDR3 is TGTGCCATCAGTGAGTCTCGCTACGAGCAGTACGTC. It encodes CAISESRYEQYV.

This clonotype appeared a few times. The rearrangement uses TRBV7-2 and TRBJ2-2; D remains ambiguous. Per the germline V gene, CDR1 is SGHTA and CDR2 is FQGNSA. V was trimmed by 0 bases and J by 1 base, leaving 9 bases between them. The CDR3 spans 16 residues. In DNA form, the CDR3 reads TGTGCCAGCAGCTTAGCCGCCAGGCGGAACACCGGGGAGCTGTTTTTT. Amino acids: CASSLAARRNTGELFF. Full variable domain (rest looked up from reference TRBV7-2 and TRBJ2-2): GAGVSQSPSNKVTEKGKDVELRCDPISGHTALYWYRQSLGQGLEFLIYFQGNSAPDKSGLPSDRFSAERTGGSVSTLTIQRTQQEDSAVYLCASSLAARRNTGELFFGEGSRLTVL.

This clonotype occurred many times. The gene calls are TRBV5-1 and TRBJ2-7; 8 nucleotides line up with TRBD1. From germline, CDR1 is SGHRS and CDR2 YFSETQ. V was clipped by 4 bases and J by 2 bases; unmatched bases: 5. The CDR3 has 14 amino acids. The CDR3 sequence: CASSVRGQAYEQYF. CDR3 sequence (DNA): TGCGCCAGCAGCGTTCGGGGACAGGCCTACGAGCAGTACTTC. Using reference TRBV5-1 and TRBJ2-7 for the parts outside the CDR3, the full variable domain is KAGVTQTPRYLIKTRGQQVTLSCSPISGHRSVSWYQQTPGQGLQFLFEYFSETQRNKGNFPGRFSGRQFSNSRSEMNVSTLELGDSALYLCASSVRGQAYEQYFGPGTRLTVT.

The chain links TRBV14 to TRBJ2-5; possibly TRBD1 or TRBD2 for D (5 bases each). The CDR3 extends over 14 amino acids. The V gene's germline CDR1 is SGHDN and CDR2 FVKESK. V lost 0 bases to trimming and J lost 5 bases, with 10 bases between them. CDR3 residues: CASSQEGVFETQYF. The CDR3 nucleotides read TGTGCCAGCAGCCAAGAGGGGGTTTTCGAGACCCAGTACTTC.

Ten or more counts support this clonotype. This chain uses TRBV9 with TRBJ2-2; D is ambiguous. Germline loops: CDR1 SGDLS, CDR2 YYNGEE. The CDR3 runs to 14 residues. V gave up 0 bases and J gave up 4 bases, with 7 bases separating them. The CDR3 here is CASSVDTRTGELFF. The CDR3 region has the DNA TGTGCCAGCAGCGTAGACACCCGCACCGGGGAGCTGTTTTTT.

The sample holds many counts of this clonotype. V usage is TRBV7-9 and J usage is TRBJ1-1; 8 nucleotides line up with TRBD1. Per germline, CDR1 SEHNR and CDR2 FQNEAQ (reference sequence). The length of the CDR3 is 14 residues. The trim removed 3 bases at V and 7 bases at J, leaving 7 bases unmatched. CDR3 region: CASSFLGQGGEAFF. DNA for the CDR3: TGTGCCAGCAGCTTCCTCGGACAGGGTGGTGAAGCTTTCTTT.